This TCR beta chain was observed in a study of control samples from healthy donors and cancer patients. V was shortened by 1 base and J by 4 bases, with 8 bases between the two germline ends. The germline V gene encodes CDR1 LNHDA and CDR2 SQIVND (reference sequence). This CDR3 has 14 amino acids. Generated by immunoSEQ multiplex PCR, the TCRdb table keeps only in-frame clones and is missing some. Of 100,000 to 150,000 clones in the sample, about nine tenths were seen once. The specimen was blood. This clonotype was sampled from a man aged 40-49 years in good health. The rearrangement uses TRBV19 and TRBJ1-5; D is unclear. In DNA form, the CDR3 reads TGTGCCAGTAGTATAGTCGACGGTAATCAGCCCCAGCATTTT. The encoded protein is CASSIVDGNQPQHF.